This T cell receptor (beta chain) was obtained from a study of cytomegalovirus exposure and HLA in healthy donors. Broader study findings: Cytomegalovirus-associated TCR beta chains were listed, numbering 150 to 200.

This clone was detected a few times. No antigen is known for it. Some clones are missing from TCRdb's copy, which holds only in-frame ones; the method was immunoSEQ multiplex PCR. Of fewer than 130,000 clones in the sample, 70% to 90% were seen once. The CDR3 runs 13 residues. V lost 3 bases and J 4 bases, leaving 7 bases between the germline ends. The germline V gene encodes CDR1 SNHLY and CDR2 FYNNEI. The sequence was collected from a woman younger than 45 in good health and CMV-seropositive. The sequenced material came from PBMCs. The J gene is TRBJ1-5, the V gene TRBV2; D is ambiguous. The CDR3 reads CASSESRNQPQHF. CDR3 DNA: TGTGCCAGCAGTGAGTCGCGAAATCAGCCCCAGCATTTT.